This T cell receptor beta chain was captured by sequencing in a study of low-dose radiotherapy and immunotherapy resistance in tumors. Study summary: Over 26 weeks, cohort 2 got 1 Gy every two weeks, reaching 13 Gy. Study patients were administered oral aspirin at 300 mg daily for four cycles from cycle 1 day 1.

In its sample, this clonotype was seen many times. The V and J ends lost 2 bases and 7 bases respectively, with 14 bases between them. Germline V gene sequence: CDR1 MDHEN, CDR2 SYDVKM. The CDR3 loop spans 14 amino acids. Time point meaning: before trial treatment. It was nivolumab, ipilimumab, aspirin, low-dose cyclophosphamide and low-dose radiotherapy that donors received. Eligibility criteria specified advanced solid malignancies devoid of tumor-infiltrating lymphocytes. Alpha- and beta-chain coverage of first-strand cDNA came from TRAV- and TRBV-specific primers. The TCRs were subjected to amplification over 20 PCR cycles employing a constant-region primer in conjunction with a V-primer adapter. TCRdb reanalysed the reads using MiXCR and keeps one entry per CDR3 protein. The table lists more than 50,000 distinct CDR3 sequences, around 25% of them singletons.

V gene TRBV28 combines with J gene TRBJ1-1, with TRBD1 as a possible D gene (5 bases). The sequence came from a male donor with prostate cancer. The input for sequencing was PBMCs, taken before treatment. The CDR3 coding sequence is TGTGCCAGCAGTTTACCCAGGGAGTCAAATGAAGCTTTCTTT. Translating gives CASSLPRESNEAFF.